This T cell receptor (beta chain) is from a study of CXCR3-negative and CXCR3-positive naive CD8 T cells. Whole-study findings and limits: Naive CXCR3-positive and CXCR3-negative cells shared TRBV-TRBJ usage; memory cells diverged.

CDR1 and CDR2 (germline): SQVTM, ANQGSEA. CDR3 size: 12 residues. With respect to this clonotype: Its specificity is unknown.

UMI labels and 5' RACE were used to prepare the TRB cDNA libraries. TCRdb re-called the 5' RACE reads; one entry per CDR3 protein, DNA not given. The listing contains fewer than 60,000 distinct CDR3 sequences. The sequenced material came from memory CD8+ T cells from blood. The chain combines TRBV29-1 with TRBJ2-2; TCRdb proposes TRBD1, but this gene call is untestable without DNA. This sequence originates from a human donor in good health. Some clones in this sample may be carry-over from other donors' samples. CDR3 protein: CSGQGASGELFF.